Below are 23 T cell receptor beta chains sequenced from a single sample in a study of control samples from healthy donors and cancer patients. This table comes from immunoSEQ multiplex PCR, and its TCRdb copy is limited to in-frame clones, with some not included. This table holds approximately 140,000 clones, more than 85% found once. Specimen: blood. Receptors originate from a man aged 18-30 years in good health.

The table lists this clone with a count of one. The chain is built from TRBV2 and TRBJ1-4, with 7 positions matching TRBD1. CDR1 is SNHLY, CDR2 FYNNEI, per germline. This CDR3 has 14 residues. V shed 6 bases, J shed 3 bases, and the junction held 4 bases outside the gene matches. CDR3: CASSLTGSNEKLFF. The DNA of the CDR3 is TGTGCCAGCAGCTTGACAGGGTCTAATGAAAAACTGTTTTTT.

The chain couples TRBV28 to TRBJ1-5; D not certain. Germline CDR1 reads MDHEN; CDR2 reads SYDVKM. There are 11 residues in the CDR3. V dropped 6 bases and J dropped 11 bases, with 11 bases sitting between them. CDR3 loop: CASSVSWAQHF. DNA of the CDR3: TGTGCCAGCAGCGTCTCATGGGCCCAGCATTTT.

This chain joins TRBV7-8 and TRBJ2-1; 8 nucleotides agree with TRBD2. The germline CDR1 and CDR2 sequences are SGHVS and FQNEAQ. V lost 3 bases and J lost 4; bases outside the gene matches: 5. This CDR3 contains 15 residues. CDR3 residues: CASSFLTSVYNEQFF. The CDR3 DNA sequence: TGTGCCAGCAGCTTCTTGACTAGCGTATACAATGAGCAGTTCTTC.

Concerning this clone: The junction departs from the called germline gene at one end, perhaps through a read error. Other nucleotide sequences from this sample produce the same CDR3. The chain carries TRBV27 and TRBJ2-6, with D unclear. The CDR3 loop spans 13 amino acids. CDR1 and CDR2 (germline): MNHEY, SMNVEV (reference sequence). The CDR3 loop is CASSLSGANVLTF. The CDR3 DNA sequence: TGTGCCAGCAGCCTCTCTGGAGCCAACGTCCTGACTTTC.

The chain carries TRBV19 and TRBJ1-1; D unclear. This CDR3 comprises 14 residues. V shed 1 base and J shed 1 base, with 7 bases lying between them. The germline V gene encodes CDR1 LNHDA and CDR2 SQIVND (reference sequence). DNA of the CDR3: TGTGCCAGTAGTATAGTTCGGCCGAACACTGAAGCTTTCTTT. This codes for CASSIVRPNTEAFF.

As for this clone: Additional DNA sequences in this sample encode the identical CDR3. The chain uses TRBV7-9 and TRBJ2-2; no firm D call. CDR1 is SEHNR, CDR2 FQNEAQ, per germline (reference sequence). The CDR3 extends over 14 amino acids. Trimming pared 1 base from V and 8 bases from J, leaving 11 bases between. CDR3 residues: CASSLDSPPGELFF. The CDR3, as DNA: TGTGCCAGCAGCTTAGACAGCCCACCGGGGGAGCTGTTTTTT.

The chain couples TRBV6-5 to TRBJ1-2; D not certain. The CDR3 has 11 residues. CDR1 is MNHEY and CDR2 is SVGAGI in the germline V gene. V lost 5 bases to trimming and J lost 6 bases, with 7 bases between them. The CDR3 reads CASSPVDGYTF. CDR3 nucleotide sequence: TGTGCCAGCAGTCCGGTGGATGGCTACACCTTC.

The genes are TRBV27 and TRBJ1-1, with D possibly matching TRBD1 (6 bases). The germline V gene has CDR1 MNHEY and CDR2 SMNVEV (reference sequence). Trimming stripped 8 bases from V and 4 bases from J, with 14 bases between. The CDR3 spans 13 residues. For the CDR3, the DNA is TGTGCCAGCCGAAAACCGGGGGCCACTGAAGCTTTCTTT. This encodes CASRKPGATEAFF.

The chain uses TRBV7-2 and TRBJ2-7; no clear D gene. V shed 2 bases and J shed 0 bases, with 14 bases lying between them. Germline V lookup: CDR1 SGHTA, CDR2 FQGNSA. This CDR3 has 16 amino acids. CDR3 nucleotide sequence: TGTGCCAGCAGCTTAAACCCCTCGAGGCCCTCCTACGAGCAGTACTTC. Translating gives CASSLNPSRPSYEQYF.

CDR3 in amino acids: CASSWSGQSNQPQHF. Here the CDR3 DNA reads TGTGCCAGTAGTTGGAGTGGACAGAGCAATCAGCCCCAGCATTTT. This chain uses TRBV19 with TRBJ1-5, with D perhaps matching TRBD1 (6 bases). Germline V CDR1 and CDR2: LNHDA, SQIVND (reference sequence). The V gene lost 5 bases and the J gene lost 1 base, with 12 bases spanning the gap. There are 15 residues in the CDR3.

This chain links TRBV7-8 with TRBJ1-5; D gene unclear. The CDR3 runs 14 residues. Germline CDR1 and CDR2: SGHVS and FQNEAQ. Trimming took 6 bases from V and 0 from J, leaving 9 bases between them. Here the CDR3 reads CASSNYGSNQPQHF. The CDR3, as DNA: TGTGCCAGCAGTAACTACGGTAGCAATCAGCCCCAGCATTTT.

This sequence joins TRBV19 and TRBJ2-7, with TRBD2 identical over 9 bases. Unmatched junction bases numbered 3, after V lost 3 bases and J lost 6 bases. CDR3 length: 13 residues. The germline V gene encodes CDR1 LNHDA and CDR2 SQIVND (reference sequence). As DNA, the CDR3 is TGTGCCAGTAGTATGGGGACTAGCCCCGAGCAGTACTTC. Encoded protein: CASSMGTSPEQYF.

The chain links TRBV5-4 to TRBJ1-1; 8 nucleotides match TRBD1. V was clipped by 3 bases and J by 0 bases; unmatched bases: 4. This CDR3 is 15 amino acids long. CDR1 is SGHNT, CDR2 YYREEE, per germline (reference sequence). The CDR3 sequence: CASSSRQGMNTEAFF. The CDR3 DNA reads TGTGCCAGCAGCTCGCGACAGGGGATGAACACTGAAGCTTTCTTT.

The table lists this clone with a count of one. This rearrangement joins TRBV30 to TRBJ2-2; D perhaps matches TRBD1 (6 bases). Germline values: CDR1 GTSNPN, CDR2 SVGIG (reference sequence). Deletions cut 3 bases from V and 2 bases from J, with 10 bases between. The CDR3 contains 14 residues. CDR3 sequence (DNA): TGTGCCTGGAGGGAGGACAGCAACACCGGGGAGCTGTTTTTT. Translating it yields CAWREDSNTGELFF.

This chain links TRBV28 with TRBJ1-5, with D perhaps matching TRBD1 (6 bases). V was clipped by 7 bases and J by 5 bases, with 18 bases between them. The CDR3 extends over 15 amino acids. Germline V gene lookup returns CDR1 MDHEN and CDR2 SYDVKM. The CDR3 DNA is TGTGCCAGCAACTTTGGGGCAGGGGCCGATCAGCCCCAGCATTTT. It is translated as CASNFGAGADQPQHF.

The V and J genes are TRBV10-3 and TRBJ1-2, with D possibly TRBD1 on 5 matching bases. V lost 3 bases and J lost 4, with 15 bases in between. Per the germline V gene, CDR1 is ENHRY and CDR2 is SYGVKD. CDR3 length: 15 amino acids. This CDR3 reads CAISDPGREIYGYTF. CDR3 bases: TGTGCCATCAGTGATCCAGGCAGGGAGATCTATGGCTACACCTTC.

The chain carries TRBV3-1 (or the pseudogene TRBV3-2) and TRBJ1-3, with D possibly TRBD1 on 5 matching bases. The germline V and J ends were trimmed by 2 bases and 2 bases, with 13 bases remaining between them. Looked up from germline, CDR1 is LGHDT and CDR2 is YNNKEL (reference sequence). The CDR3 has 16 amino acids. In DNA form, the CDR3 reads TGTGCCAGCAGCCAACTAGCCGGGGCTACTGGAAACACCATATATTTT. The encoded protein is CASSQLAGATGNTIYF.

The CDR3 sequence is CASSPAGVGLLSNQPQHF. In nucleotides, the CDR3 is TGTGCCAGCAGTCCCGCGGGGGTGGGGCTTTTAAGCAATCAGCCCCAGCATTTT. The chain has TRBV27 and TRBJ1-5; weak D call: TRBD1 (5 bases). Germline CDR1 MNHEY, CDR2 SMNVEV (reference sequence). The V gene lost 5 bases and the J gene lost 1 base, with 21 bases spanning the gap. The CDR3 sequence is 18 residues long.

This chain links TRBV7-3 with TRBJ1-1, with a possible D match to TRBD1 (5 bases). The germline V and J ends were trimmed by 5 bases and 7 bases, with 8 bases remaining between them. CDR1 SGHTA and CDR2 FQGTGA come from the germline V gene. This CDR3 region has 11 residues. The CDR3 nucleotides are TGTGCCAGCAGCCGCGGGGGTGAAGCTTTCTTT. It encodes CASSRGGEAFF. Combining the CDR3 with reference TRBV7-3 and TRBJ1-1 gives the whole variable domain GAGVSQTPSNKVTEKGKYVELRCDPISGHTALYWYRQSLGQGPEFLIYFQGTGAADDSGLPNDRFFAVRPEGSVSTLKIQRTERGDSAVYLCASSRGGEAFFGQGTRLTVV.

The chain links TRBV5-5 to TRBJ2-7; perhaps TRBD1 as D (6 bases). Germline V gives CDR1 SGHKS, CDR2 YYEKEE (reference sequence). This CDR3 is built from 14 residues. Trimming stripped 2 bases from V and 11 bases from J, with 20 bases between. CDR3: CASSFRDTRLGEYF. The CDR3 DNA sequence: TGTGCCAGCAGCTTCCGGGACACCCGTCTCGGGGAGTACTTC.

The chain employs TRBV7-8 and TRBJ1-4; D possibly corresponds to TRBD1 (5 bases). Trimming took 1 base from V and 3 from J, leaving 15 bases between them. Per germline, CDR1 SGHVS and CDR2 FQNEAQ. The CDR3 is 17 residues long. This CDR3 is CASSLEVRTNPNEKLFF. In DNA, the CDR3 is TGTGCCAGCAGCTTAGAGGTCAGGACAAATCCTAATGAAAAACTGTTTTTT.

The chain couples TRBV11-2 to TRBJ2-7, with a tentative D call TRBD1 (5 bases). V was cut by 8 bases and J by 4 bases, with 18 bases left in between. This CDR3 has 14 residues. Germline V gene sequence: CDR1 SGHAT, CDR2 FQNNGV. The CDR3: CASAQWGSLYEQYF. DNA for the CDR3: TGTGCCAGCGCCCAATGGGGCAGCTTATACGAGCAGTACTTC. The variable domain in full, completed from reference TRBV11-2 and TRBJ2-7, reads EAGVAQSPRYKIIEKRQSVAFWCNPISGHATLYWYQQILGQGPKLLIQFQNNGVVDDSQLPKDRFSAERLKGVDSTLKIQPAKLEDSAVYLCASAQWGSLYEQYFGPGTRLTVT.

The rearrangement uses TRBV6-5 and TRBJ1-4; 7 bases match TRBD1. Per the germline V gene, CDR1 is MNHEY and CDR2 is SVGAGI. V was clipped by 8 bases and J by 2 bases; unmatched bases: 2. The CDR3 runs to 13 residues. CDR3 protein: CASGGQTNEKLFF. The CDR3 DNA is TGTGCCAGCGGGGGACAGACTAATGAAAAACTGTTTTTT.